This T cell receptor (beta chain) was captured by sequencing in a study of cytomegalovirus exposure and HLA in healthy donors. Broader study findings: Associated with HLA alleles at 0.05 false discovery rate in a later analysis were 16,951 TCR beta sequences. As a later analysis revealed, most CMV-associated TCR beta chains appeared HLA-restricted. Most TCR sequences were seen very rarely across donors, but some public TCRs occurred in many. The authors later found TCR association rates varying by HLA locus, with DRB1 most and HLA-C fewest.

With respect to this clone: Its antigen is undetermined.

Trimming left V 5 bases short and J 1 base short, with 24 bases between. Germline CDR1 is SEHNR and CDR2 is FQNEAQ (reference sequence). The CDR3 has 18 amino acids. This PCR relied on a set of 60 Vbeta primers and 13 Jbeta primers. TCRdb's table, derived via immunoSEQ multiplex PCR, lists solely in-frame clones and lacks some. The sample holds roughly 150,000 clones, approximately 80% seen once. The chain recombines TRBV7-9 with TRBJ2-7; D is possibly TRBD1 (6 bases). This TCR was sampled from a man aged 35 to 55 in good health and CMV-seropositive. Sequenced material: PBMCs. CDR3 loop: CASSPTLPGHRTSYEQYF. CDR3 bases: TGTGCCAGCAGCCCTACGCTTCCGGGACACCGAACGTCCTACGAGCAGTACTTC. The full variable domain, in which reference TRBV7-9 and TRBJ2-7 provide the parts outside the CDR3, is DTGVSQNPRHKITKRGQNVTFRCDPISEHNRLYWYRQTLGQGPEFLTYFQNEAQLEKSRLLSDRFSAERPKGSFSTLEIQRTEQGDSAMYLCASSPTLPGHRTSYEQYFGPGTRLTVT.